The 30 T cell receptor beta chains in this list originate from one sample, sequenced in a study of CD8 T cells in Susac syndrome. RNA amounts of roughly 0.45 to 1 ug underwent reverse transcription with random hexamers. MiXCR, run by TCRdb on the immunoSEQ multiplex PCR reads, gives a single entry per CDR3 protein. The table lists under 350,000 distinct CDR3 sequences, 92% of them singletons. Input material: CD4+ T cells from PBMCs. The receptors shown here come from a human donor with multiple sclerosis.

The CDR3, as DNA: TGCAGCGTTGAAACAGGCGGAGGGAAACTGTTTTTT. Its translation is CSVETGGGKLFF. V usage is TRBV29-1 and J usage is TRBJ1-4; D might be TRBD1 (5 bases). The ends were cut back, 2 bases at V and 11 bases at J, with 12 bases in the middle. Germline V lookup: CDR1 SQVTM, CDR2 ANQGSEA. The CDR3 covers 12 residues.

The chain recombines TRBV30 with TRBJ2-5; D is possibly TRBD1 (5 bases). CDR1 and CDR2 (germline): GTSNPN, SVGIG (reference sequence). There are 12 residues in the CDR3. The V and J ends lost 5 bases and 5 bases respectively, with 12 bases between them. CDR3: CAWGQGGETQYF. CDR3 nucleotide sequence: TGTGCCTGGGGCCAGGGCGGCGAGACCCAGTACTTC.

The chain uses TRBV3-1 and TRBJ2-3; 8 bases line up with TRBD2. V dropped 1 base and J dropped 6; count of bases not matched to a gene: 15. Germline CDR1 and CDR2: LGHDT and YNNKEL (reference sequence). CDR3 length equals 18 residues. This chain's CDR3 is CASSQGRLRGRRGDTQYF. CDR3 in DNA: TGTGCCAGCAGCCAAGGCAGACTTCGCGGGAGGAGGGGCGATACGCAGTATTTT.

The chain links TRBV20-1 to TRBJ1-1, with 7 bases matching TRBD1. The CDR3 has 12 amino acids. Germline loops: CDR1 DFQATT, CDR2 SNEGSKA (reference sequence). Trimming cost V 6 bases and J 4 bases; bases outside gene matches: 5. CDR3 in amino acids: CSAPAGGTEAFF. In DNA form, the CDR3 reads TGCAGTGCCCCGGCAGGGGGCACTGAAGCTTTCTTT.

This sequence joins TRBV20-1 and TRBJ2-7, with 9 bases aligning to TRBD2. Per the germline V gene, CDR1 is DFQATT and CDR2 is SNEGSKA (reference sequence). Unmatched junction bases numbered 6, after V lost 5 bases and J lost 1 base. The CDR3 runs 14 residues. The CDR3 spells CSAAPGLASYEQYF. Written as DNA, the CDR3 is TGCAGTGCTGCACCGGGACTAGCATCCTACGAGCAGTACTTC.

V and J are TRBV6-6 and TRBJ2-2; D not resolved. This CDR3 region has 16 residues. V lost 2 bases, J lost 1 base, and 11 bases lay in between. CDR1 MNHNY and CDR2 SVGAGI come from the germline V gene (reference sequence). This chain's CDR3 is CASSYRRKKNTGELFF. The CDR3 DNA sequence: TGTGCCAGCAGTTACAGGCGGAAAAAGAACACCGGGGAGCTGTTTTTT.

V usage is TRBV19 and J usage is TRBJ2-7, with 8 bases identical to TRBD1. This CDR3 has 14 residues. Germline V gene lookup returns CDR1 LNHDA and CDR2 SQIVND (reference sequence). V lost 9 bases, J lost 3 bases, and 10 bases stayed unmatched. The CDR3 DNA follows: TGTGCCAGCAGCTCCCGGACAGGGATCTACGAGCAGTACTTC. Its translation: CASSSRTGIYEQYF.

This chain uses TRBV29-1 with TRBJ1-1; unclear D gene. This CDR3 is 13 amino acids long. Trimming pared 4 bases from V and 0 bases from J, leaving 9 bases between. Germline V CDR1 and CDR2: SQVTM, ANQGSEA. The CDR3 is CSVVSIMNTEAFF. For the CDR3, the DNA is TGCAGCGTTGTGTCGATCATGAACACTGAAGCTTTCTTT.

The chain couples TRBV30 to TRBJ1-1; D unresolved. The CDR3 is 13 residues long. The V and J ends lost 4 bases and 0 bases respectively, with 9 bases between them. Germline CDR1 and CDR2: GTSNPN and SVGIG (reference sequence). Here the CDR3 reads CAWKAGVNTEAFF. As DNA, the CDR3 is TGTGCCTGGAAGGCGGGAGTGAACACTGAAGCTTTCTTT.

The chain recombines TRBV5-1 with TRBJ1-1, with D unresolved. V was cut by 0 bases and J by 1 base, with 7 bases left in between. The CDR3 loop spans 14 amino acids. In germline, CDR1 is SGHRS, CDR2 YFSETQ. CDR3: CASSLAAGNTEAFF. The DNA for the CDR3 is TGCGCCAGCAGCTTGGCGGCGGGGAACACTGAAGCTTTCTTT. The variable domain in full, completed from reference TRBV5-1 and TRBJ1-1, reads KAGVTQTPRYLIKTRGQQVTLSCSPISGHRSVSWYQQTPGQGLQFLFEYFSETQRNKGNFPGRFSGRQFSNSRSEMNVSTLELGDSALYLCASSLAAGNTEAFFGQGTRLTVV.

For the CDR3, the DNA is TGTGCCAGCAGCTTAGCGGAGACCCGTTCCTACGAGCAGTACTTC. This gives the protein CASSLAETRSYEQYF. The rearrangement links TRBV11-3 to TRBJ2-7; D gene ambiguous. Germline V gives CDR1 SGHNT, CDR2 YENEEA. Trimming removed 1 base at V and 1 base at J, with 11 bases between. The CDR3 is 15 amino acids.

This clonotype was found once. The chain recombines TRBV14 with TRBJ2-1; 9 bases agree with TRBD1. The germline V gene has CDR1 SGHDN and CDR2 FVKESK. The CDR3 contains 17 residues. Germline trimming cut 1 base from V and 4 bases from J; bases unmatched to any gene: 8. The CDR3, as DNA: TGTGCCAGCAGCCAAGCACGCCGGGACAGGGATTACAATGAGCAGTTCTTC. Protein: CASSQARRDRDYNEQFF. Full variable domain (remainder filled in from reference TRBV14 and TRBJ2-1): EAGVTQFPSHSVIEKGQTVTLRCDPISGHDNLYWYRRVMGKEIKFLLHFVKESKQDESGMPNNRFLAERTGGTYSTLKVQPAELEDSGVYFCASSQARRDRDYNEQFFGPGTRLTVL.

The rearrangement uses TRBV5-1 and TRBJ2-7; TRBD1 is a possible D gene (6 bases). This CDR3 is built from 14 residues. From germline, CDR1 is SGHRS and CDR2 YFSETQ. Trimming cost V 3 bases and J 4 bases, with 14 bases left between them. CDR3 residues: CASSWENRAYEQYF. CDR3 nucleotides: TGCGCCAGCAGCTGGGAAAACAGGGCTTACGAGCAGTACTTC.

The J gene is TRBJ1-4, the V gene TRBV19; D is possibly TRBD1 (5 bases). Germline values: CDR1 LNHDA, CDR2 SQIVND (reference sequence). This CDR3 is built from 12 residues. The V gene lost 5 bases and the J gene lost 8 bases, with 9 bases spanning the gap. The CDR3 nucleotides read TGTGCCAGTAGTCACAGGCCCGAAAAACTGTTTTTT. Encoded protein: CASSHRPEKLFF.

The gene calls are TRBV5-1 and TRBJ1-1; D is undetermined. Germline assignment: CDR1 SGHRS and CDR2 YFSETQ. This CDR3 comprises 13 residues. Trimming took 0 bases from V and 2 from J, leaving 5 bases between them. The chain's CDR3 is CASSLVSNTEAFF. CDR3 in DNA: TGCGCCAGCAGCTTGGTCAGCAACACTGAAGCTTTCTTT. Full variable domain (outside the CDR3, taken from reference TRBV5-1 and TRBJ1-1): KAGVTQTPRYLIKTRGQQVTLSCSPISGHRSVSWYQQTPGQGLQFLFEYFSETQRNKGNFPGRFSGRQFSNSRSEMNVSTLELGDSALYLCASSLVSNTEAFFGQGTRLTVV.

V gene TRBV6-4 combines with J gene TRBJ1-1; 9 bases are shared with TRBD1. This CDR3 is 16 amino acids long. The germline V gene has CDR1 MRHNA and CDR2 SNTAGT. The J segment lost 3 bases and the V segment lost 2 bases, leaving 7 bases of the junction unmatched. DNA of the CDR3: TGTGCCAGCAGTGACACATGGGACAGGGCCGACACTGAAGCTTTCTTT. It is translated as CASSDTWDRADTEAFF.

The chain is built from TRBV7-6 and TRBJ1-6; 8 bases fit TRBD1. Germline loops: CDR1 SGHVS, CDR2 FNYEAQ. CDR3 length: 14 amino acids. The trim removed 6 bases at V and 10 bases at J, leaving 8 bases unmatched. CDR3 in amino acids: CASSRTGQFSPLHF. CDR3 DNA sequence: TGTGCCAGCAGTAGGACAGGGCAATTCTCACCCCTCCACTTT.

The rearrangement links TRBV2 to TRBJ1-1; the D gene is possibly TRBD1 (6 bases). V was trimmed by 5 bases and J by 1 base, leaving 23 bases between them. The CDR3 is 18 amino acids. The germline V gene encodes CDR1 SNHLY and CDR2 FYNNEI. The CDR3 is CASSSHGQLLSQNTEAFF. The CDR3 DNA reads TGTGCCAGCAGTTCACATGGACAGCTACTTTCCCAGAACACTGAAGCTTTCTTT.

The chain is built from TRBV4-2 and TRBJ1-1; D ambiguous. CDR3 size: 14 residues. Trimming removed 0 bases from V and 0 bases from J, with 5 bases in between. CDR1 LGHNA and CDR2 YNFKEQ come from the germline V gene. CDR3 region: CASSQDLMNTEAFF. CDR3 nucleotide sequence: TGTGCCAGCAGCCAAGACCTGATGAACACTGAAGCTTTCTTT.

The chain carries TRBV7-3 and TRBJ1-1; 8 bases line up with TRBD1. Germline V gene lookup returns CDR1 SGHTA and CDR2 FQGTGA. V shed 0 bases, J shed 1 base, and the junction held 13 bases outside the gene matches. The CDR3 spans 19 residues. CDR3 region: CASSLTDFVQGASNTEAFF. CDR3 bases: TGTGCCAGCAGCTTAACAGATTTCGTCCAGGGGGCCTCGAACACTGAAGCTTTCTTT.

This chain connects TRBV5-1 to TRBJ1-2; 8 bases fit TRBD1. Germline lookup yields CDR1 SGHRS and CDR2 YFSETQ. The CDR3 has 14 residues. V shed 2 bases, J shed 3 bases, and the junction held 3 bases outside the gene matches. The CDR3 coding sequence is TGCGCCAGCAGCTTTCAGGGGGCGGACTATGGCTACACCTTC. Protein sequence: CASSFQGADYGYTF.

The rearrangement joins TRBV20-1 to TRBJ2-3; perhaps TRBD2 as D (6 bases). V was cut by 4 bases and J by 2 bases, with 16 bases left in between. Germline values: CDR1 DFQATT, CDR2 SNEGSKA (reference sequence). CDR3 length equals 15 residues. CDR3 DNA sequence: TGCAGTGCTATCCTAGCGATCCACTCCACAGATACGCAGTATTTT. Translation: CSAILAIHSTDTQYF.

This chain joins TRBV2 and TRBJ2-5, with TRBD1 as a possible D gene (5 bases). In germline, CDR1 is SNHLY, CDR2 FYNNEI. V lost 6 bases and J lost 2, with 13 bases in between. CDR3 size: 14 residues. The CDR3, as DNA: TGTGCCAGCAGACTCGGACAAGCTCAAGAGACCCAGTACTTC. Translating it yields CASRLGQAQETQYF.

The gene calls are TRBV6-5 and TRBJ2-7; D not certain. Trimming cost V 2 bases and J 0 bases, with 11 bases left between them. The CDR3 is 15 residues long. The germline V gene has CDR1 MNHEY and CDR2 SVGAGI. The CDR3 sequence is CASSYSSYGSYEQYF. CDR3 DNA: TGTGCCAGCAGTTACAGCTCCTACGGCTCCTACGAGCAGTACTTC.

The V call is TRBV5-1, the J call TRBJ1-1; 9 positions agree with TRBD1. This CDR3 has 17 amino acids. V shed 4 bases and J 4 bases; nucleotides not matched to a gene: 14. Germline lookup yields CDR1 SGHRS and CDR2 YFSETQ. The chain's CDR3 is CASSTPDRGDLGTEAFF. DNA for the CDR3: TGCGCCAGCAGCACCCCGGACAGGGGTGATTTGGGCACTGAAGCTTTCTTT.

The genes are TRBV7-2 and TRBJ1-2, with D possibly being TRBD1 (6 bases). V was cut by 6 bases and J by 3 bases, with 14 bases left in between. CDR1 SGHTA and CDR2 FQGNSA come from the germline V gene. CDR3 length equals 14 residues. CDR3 sequence: CASSRTAGDYGYTF. CDR3 coding DNA: TGTGCCAGCAGTAGGACAGCGGGGGACTATGGCTACACCTTC.

This chain links TRBV19 with TRBJ1-1, with a tentative D call TRBD1 (5 bases). The ends were cut back, 4 bases at V and 1 base at J, with 16 bases in the middle. From germline, CDR1 is LNHDA and CDR2 SQIVND (reference sequence). The CDR3 consists of 16 residues. The CDR3 protein is CASSRRSGTSNTEAFF. The DNA of the CDR3 is TGTGCCAGTAGTAGACGAAGCGGGACCTCGAACACTGAAGCTTTCTTT. Drawing the rest from reference TRBV19 and TRBJ1-1, the complete variable domain is DGGITQSPKYLFRKEGQNVTLSCEQNLNHDAMYWYRQDPGQGLRLIYYSQIVNDFQKGDIAEGYSVSREKKESFPLTVTSAQKNPTAFYLCASSRRSGTSNTEAFFGQGTRLTVV.

This chain connects TRBV14 to TRBJ2-5, with D perhaps TRBD2 (6 bases). The V gene's germline CDR1 is SGHDN and CDR2 FVKESK. CDR3 length equals 14 residues. Trimming removed 2 bases at V and 3 bases at J, with 10 bases between. CDR3 coding DNA: TGTGCCAGCAGCCAAATGACTAGTAAAGAGACCCAGTACTTC. The encoded protein is CASSQMTSKETQYF.

This clonotype was counted between two and nine times. The chain has TRBV7-2 and TRBJ2-5; no firm D call. V lost 3 bases to trimming and J lost 1 base, with 6 bases between them. CDR1 is SGHTA, CDR2 FQGNSA, per germline. CDR3 length: 13 residues. CDR3 protein: CASSFSLQETQYF. CDR3 nucleotides: TGTGCCAGCAGCTTCAGCCTCCAAGAGACCCAGTACTTC.

The chain links TRBV18 to TRBJ2-1; no clear D. In germline, CDR1 is KGHSH, CDR2 LQKENI. V was clipped by 3 bases and J by 0 bases, with 9 bases between them. CDR3 size: 15 residues. The CDR3 is CASSPGSRSYNEQFF. The CDR3 DNA reads as TGTGCCAGCTCACCGGGTTCACGCTCCTACAATGAGCAGTTCTTC. Combining the CDR3 with reference TRBV18 and TRBJ2-1 gives the whole variable domain NAGVMQNPRHLVRRRGQEARLRCSPMKGHSHVYWYRQLPEEGLKFMVYLQKENIIDESGMPKERFSAEFPKEGPSILRIQQVVRGDSAAYFCASSPGSRSYNEQFFGPGTRLTVL.